These 7 T cell receptor beta chains were all obtained from the same sample, sequenced in a study of OX40 agonist ivuxolimab in advanced cancers. Only in-frame clones appear in the TCRdb table, and some are missing; sequencing was by immunoSEQ multiplex PCR. The table includes about 76,000 clones, around 86% detected once. The sequencing here drew on CD4+ or CD8+ T cells sorted from blood, taken in a trial of the OX40 agonist ivuxolimab. The receptors were sampled from an adult with an advanced solid tumor such as melanoma, head and neck, liver or kidney cancer.

This chain joins TRBV6-1 and TRBJ1-1, with D tentatively TRBD1 (6 bases). Between the trimmed V and J ends, which lost 7 bases and 5 bases, there was a span of 17 bases. The CDR3 totals 14 residues. CDR1 MNHNS and CDR2 SASEGT come from the germline V gene. DNA for the CDR3: TGTGCCAGCAACCTAGGGGGAAAGGGAACTGAAGCTTTCTTT. Translated, it gives CASNLGGKGTEAFF.

The chain recombines TRBV9 with TRBJ2-3; unclear D gene. The V and J ends lost 4 bases and 2 bases respectively, with 5 bases between them. This CDR3 comprises 12 residues. In germline, CDR1 is SGDLS, CDR2 YYNGEE. In DNA, the CDR3 is TGTGCCAGCAGCCCCGACACAGATACGCAGTATTTT. It is translated as CASSPDTDTQYF.

This chain connects TRBV18 to TRBJ1-4; unclear D gene. Trimming removed 2 bases from V and 6 bases from J, with 13 bases in between. This CDR3 contains 15 residues. Germline CDR1 and CDR2: KGHSH and LQKENI. The CDR3 DNA is TGTGCCAGCTCACCAGGTTACCAGGATTATGAAAAACTGTTTTTT. Its translation is CASSPGYQDYEKLFF.

The chain recombines TRBV6-5 with TRBJ1-2, with 7 bases identical to TRBD1. The CDR3 contains 14 residues. Germline V gives CDR1 MNHEY, CDR2 SVGAGI. Trimming cost V 5 bases and J 4 bases; bases outside gene matches: 7. For the CDR3, the DNA is TGTGCCAGCAGTAGGGGGCCCGGGGGCTATGGCTACACCTTC. Its translation is CASSRGPGGYGYTF.

This chain joins TRBV19 and TRBJ2-6, with D maybe TRBD2 (6 bases). The CDR3 is made up of 15 amino acids. The germline V and J ends were trimmed by 7 bases and 6 bases, with 16 bases remaining between them. The V gene's germline CDR1 is LNHDA and CDR2 SQIVND (reference sequence). CDR3: CASTIRLGSANVLTF. The DNA for the CDR3 is TGTGCCAGTACCATCCGACTAGGATCGGCCAACGTCCTGACTTTC.

This chain uses TRBV10-3 with TRBJ1-2; D is possibly TRBD1 (6 bases). This CDR3 spans 13 amino acids. CDR1 ENHRY and CDR2 SYGVKD come from the germline V gene. V was pared by 0 bases and J by 9 bases, with 11 bases between. CDR3: CAISESHRVSYTF. The DNA of the CDR3 is TGTGCCATCAGTGAGTCACACAGGGTTAGCTACACCTTC.

This chain joins TRBV27 and TRBJ2-7; 8 bases agree with TRBD1. The V gene end was trimmed by 6 bases and the J gene end by 7 bases; junction bases not matched to a gene: 14. Per germline, CDR1 MNHEY and CDR2 SMNVEV (reference sequence). The CDR3 consists of 15 residues. The CDR3 sequence is CASSQRTGTILEQYF. CDR3 nucleotide sequence: TGTGCCAGCAGCCAAAGGACAGGGACAATACTGGAGCAGTACTTC.